The 4 T cell receptor beta chains reported below all come from one sample, sequenced in a study of monozygotic twins with inflammatory bowel disease. TCRdb reprocessed the 5' RACE reads and reports one entry per CDR3 protein, with no DNA. The sample's table shows roughly 140,000 distinct CDR3 sequences. Material: blood. These receptors came from a human donor with ulcerative colitis or Crohn's disease, or a healthy co-twin of an affected twin (not recorded which).

J is TRBJ2-7 and V is TRBV27; the TRBD1 assignment by TCRdb is unverifiable without DNA. The CDR3 contains 16 residues. Germline V CDR1 and CDR2: MNHEY, SMNVEV (reference sequence). The CDR3 sequence is CASSPSTGISPYEQYF.

This chain connects TRBV5-6 to TRBJ1-2; absent DNA, TCRdb's TRBD1 call cannot be checked. The germline V gene encodes CDR1 SGHDT and CDR2 YYEEEE. CDR3 length: 16 amino acids. This CDR3 reads CASSSIIQGPNYGYTF.

The chain carries TRBV6-2 or TRBV6-3 and TRBJ2-1; TCRdb reports TRBD1, a call that lacks DNA to check it against. Germline values: CDR1 MNHEY, CDR2 SVGEGT. The CDR3 is 15 amino acids. The CDR3 is CASSTTGRTYNEQFF.

The rearrangement uses TRBV7-6 and TRBJ2-2; TCRdb's D gene call, TRBD1, goes unchecked for lack of DNA. Germline V gene sequence: CDR1 SGHVS, CDR2 FNYEAQ. The CDR3 consists of 16 residues. CDR3 sequence reads: CASSLGRMANTGELFF.